This T cell receptor (beta chain) was sequenced for a study of Ad26.COV2.S vaccination and SARS-CoV-2 variants. Study context: Donor got 5x10^10 or 1x10^11 viral particles of Ad26.COV2.S. General study results and limits: Greater spike-specific TCR breadth was seen in vaccine recipients than in placebo recipients. Measurements of TCR breadth and depth may have given underestimates of the total T cell responses.

Treatment noted: around 19 received Ad26.COV2.S at low or high dose, single or two shots; several received placebo; per-sample allocation not given. The samples were gathered on day 63 after the first injection of vaccine or placebo. Wuhan-strain spike was delivered by a replication-incompetent Ad26 vector. A note on this clone: What it binds is not known.

The method was immunoSEQ multiplex PCR; TCRdb's version includes in-frame clones alone and lacks a portion of them. Of 350,000 to 600,000 clones listed, 80% to 90% were seen once; the top ten hold 1.5% to 2%. CDR1 is SQVTM, CDR2 ANQGSEA, per germline. The ends were cut back, 5 bases at V and 12 bases at J, with 17 bases in the middle. The CDR3 has 12 residues. The chain employs TRBV29-1 and TRBJ2-1; TRBD1 might be the D (8 bases). This TCR came from a person between 18 and 65 years old who received the Ad26.COV2.S COVID-19 vaccine or a placebo. This specimen consisted of peripheral blood, obtained in a trial of Ad26.COV2.S vaccine versus placebo. This CDR3 reads CSVQSGTGGQFF. CDR3 nucleotide sequence: TGCAGCGTTCAAAGCGGGACAGGTGGGCAGTTCTTC.